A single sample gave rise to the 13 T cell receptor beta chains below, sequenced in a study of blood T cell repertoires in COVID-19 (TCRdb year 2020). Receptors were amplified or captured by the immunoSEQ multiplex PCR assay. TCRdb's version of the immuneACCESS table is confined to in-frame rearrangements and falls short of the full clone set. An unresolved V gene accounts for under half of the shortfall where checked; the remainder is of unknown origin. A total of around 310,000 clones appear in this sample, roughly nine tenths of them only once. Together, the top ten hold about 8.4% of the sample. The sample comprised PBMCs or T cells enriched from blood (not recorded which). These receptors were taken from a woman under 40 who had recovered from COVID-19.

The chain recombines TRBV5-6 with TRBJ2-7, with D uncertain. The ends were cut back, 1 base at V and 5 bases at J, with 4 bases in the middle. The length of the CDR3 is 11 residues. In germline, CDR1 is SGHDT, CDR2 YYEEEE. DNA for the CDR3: TGTGCCAGCAGCTTGTCGGACGAGCAGTACTTC. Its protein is CASSLSDEQYF.

The CDR3 nucleotides read TGTGCCAGCAGTCTCTTACAGGGAGCCAATGAGCAGTTCTTC. Protein sequence: CASSLLQGANEQFF. V is TRBV28 and J is TRBJ2-1; perhaps TRBD1 as D (6 bases). Germline V lookup: CDR1 MDHEN, CDR2 SYDVKM. CDR3 length equals 14 residues. The V and J ends lost 5 bases and 6 bases respectively, with 14 bases between them.

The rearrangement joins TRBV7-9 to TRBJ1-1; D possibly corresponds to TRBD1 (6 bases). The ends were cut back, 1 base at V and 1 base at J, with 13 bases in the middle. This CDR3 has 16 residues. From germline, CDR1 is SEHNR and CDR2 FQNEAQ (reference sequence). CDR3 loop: CASSLVGGGSNTEAFF. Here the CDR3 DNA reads TGTGCCAGCAGCTTAGTAGGGGGAGGGTCGAACACTGAAGCTTTCTTT.

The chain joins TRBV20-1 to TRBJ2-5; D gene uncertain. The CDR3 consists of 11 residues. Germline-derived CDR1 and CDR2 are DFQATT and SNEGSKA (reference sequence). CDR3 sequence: CSAQRQETQYF. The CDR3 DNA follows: TGCAGCGCTCAACGGCAAGAGACCCAGTACTTC.

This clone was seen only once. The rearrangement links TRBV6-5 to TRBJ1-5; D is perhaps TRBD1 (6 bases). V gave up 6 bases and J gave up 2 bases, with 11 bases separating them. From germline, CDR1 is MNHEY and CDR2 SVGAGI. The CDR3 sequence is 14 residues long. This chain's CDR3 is CASSRDIGNQPQHF. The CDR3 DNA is TGTGCCAGCAGCCGGGACATAGGCAATCAGCCCCAGCATTTT.

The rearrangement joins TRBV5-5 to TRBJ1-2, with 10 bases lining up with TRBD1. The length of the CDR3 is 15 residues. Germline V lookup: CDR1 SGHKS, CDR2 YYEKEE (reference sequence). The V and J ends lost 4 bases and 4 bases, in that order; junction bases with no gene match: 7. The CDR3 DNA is TGTGCCAGCAGCCCGGGACAGGGGTACTCCTATGGCTACACCTTC. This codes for CASSPGQGYSYGYTF.

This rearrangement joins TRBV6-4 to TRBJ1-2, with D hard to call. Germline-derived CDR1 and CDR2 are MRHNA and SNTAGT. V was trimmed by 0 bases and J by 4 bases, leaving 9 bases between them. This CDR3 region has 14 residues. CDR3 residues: CASSDSNLGYGYTF. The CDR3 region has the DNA TGTGCCAGCAGTGACTCGAATCTCGGCTATGGCTACACCTTC.

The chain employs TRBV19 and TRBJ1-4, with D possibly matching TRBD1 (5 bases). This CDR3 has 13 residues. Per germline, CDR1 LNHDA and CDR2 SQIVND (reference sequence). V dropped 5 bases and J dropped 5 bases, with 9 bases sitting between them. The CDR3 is CASSVQENEKLFF. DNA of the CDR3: TGTGCCAGTAGTGTACAGGAAAATGAAAAACTGTTTTTT.

The CDR3 protein is CASSEQKQFTF. In DNA, the CDR3 is TGCGCCAGCAGCGAACAAAAACAGTTCACCTTC. The V and J genes are TRBV5-1 and TRBJ1-2; D gene ambiguous. Germline-derived CDR1 and CDR2 are SGHRS and YFSETQ. There are 11 residues in the CDR3. V was shortened by 4 bases and J by 13 bases, with 14 bases between the two germline ends. Full variable domain (outside the CDR3, taken from reference TRBV5-1 and TRBJ1-2): KAGVTQTPRYLIKTRGQQVTLSCSPISGHRSVSWYQQTPGQGLQFLFEYFSETQRNKGNFPGRFSGRQFSNSRSEMNVSTLELGDSALYLCASSEQKQFTFGSGTRLTVV.

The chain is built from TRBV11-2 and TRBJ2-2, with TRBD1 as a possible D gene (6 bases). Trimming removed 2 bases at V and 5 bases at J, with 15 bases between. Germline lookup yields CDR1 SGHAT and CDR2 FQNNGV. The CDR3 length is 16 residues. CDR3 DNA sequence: TGTGCCAGCAGCTTATATCCGACAGGAATAACCGGGGAGCTGTTTTTT. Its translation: CASSLYPTGITGELFF. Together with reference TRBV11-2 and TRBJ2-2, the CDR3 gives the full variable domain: EAGVAQSPRYKIIEKRQSVAFWCNPISGHATLYWYQQILGQGPKLLIQFQNNGVVDDSQLPKDRFSAERLKGVDSTLKIQPAKLEDSAVYLCASSLYPTGITGELFFGEGSRLTVL.

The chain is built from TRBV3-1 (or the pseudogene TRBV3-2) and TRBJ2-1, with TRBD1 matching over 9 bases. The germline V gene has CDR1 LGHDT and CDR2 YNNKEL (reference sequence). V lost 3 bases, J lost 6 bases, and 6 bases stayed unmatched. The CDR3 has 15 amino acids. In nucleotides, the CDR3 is TGTGCCAGCAGCCATGCGGGACAGGGTGTCAATGAGCAGTTCTTC. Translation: CASSHAGQGVNEQFF.

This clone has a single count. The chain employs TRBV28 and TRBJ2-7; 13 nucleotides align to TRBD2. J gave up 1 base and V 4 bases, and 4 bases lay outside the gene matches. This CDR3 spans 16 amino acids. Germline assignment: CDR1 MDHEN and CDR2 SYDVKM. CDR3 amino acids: CASSSRTSGSSYEQYF. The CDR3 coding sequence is TGTGCCAGCAGTTCCCGGACTAGCGGGAGTTCCTACGAGCAGTACTTC.

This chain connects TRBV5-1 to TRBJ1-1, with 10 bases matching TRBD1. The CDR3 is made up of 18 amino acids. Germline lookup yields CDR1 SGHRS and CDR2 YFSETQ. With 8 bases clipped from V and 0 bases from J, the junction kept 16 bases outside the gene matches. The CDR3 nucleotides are TGCGCCAGTTCAATATCGGGACAGGGGCCCTTAGTGAACACTGAAGCTTTCTTT. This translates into CASSISGQGPLVNTEAFF.